This paragraph covers one T cell receptor (beta chain) sequence. Its specificity is not known. Treg sorting used a CD4+CD25+CD127-/low gate. CDR1 and CDR2 (germline): SGHVS, FQNEAQ. Trimming took 5 bases from V and 4 from J, leaving 17 bases between them. The CDR3 consists of 15 residues. Whole-study findings and limits: Tumor Treg TCRs overlapped most with tumor naive CD4+ cells.

Semi-nested PCR with Nested Universal Primer A followed constant-region reverse priming of full-length variable regions. TCRdb re-called the 5' RACE reads with MiXCR, one entry per CDR3 protein. The sample lists tens of thousands of distinct CDR3 sequences; less than 30% were seen once. The source material was tumor-infiltrating Tregs sorted from the breast tumor. This chain uses TRBV7-8 with TRBJ2-5; D perhaps matches TRBD1 (6 bases). The TCR comes from a female donor with breast cancer. DNA for the CDR3: TGTGCCAGCAGCCAAGGGACACCGAGTGGAGAGACCCAGTACTTC. Its translation: CASSQGTPSGETQYF. Using reference TRBV7-8 and TRBJ2-5 for the parts outside the CDR3, the full variable domain is GAGVSQSPRYKVAKRGQDVALRCDPISGHVSLFWYQQALGQGPEFLTYFQNEAQLDKSGLPSDRFFAERPEGSVSTLKIQRTQQEDSAVYLCASSQGTPSGETQYFGPGTRLLVL.